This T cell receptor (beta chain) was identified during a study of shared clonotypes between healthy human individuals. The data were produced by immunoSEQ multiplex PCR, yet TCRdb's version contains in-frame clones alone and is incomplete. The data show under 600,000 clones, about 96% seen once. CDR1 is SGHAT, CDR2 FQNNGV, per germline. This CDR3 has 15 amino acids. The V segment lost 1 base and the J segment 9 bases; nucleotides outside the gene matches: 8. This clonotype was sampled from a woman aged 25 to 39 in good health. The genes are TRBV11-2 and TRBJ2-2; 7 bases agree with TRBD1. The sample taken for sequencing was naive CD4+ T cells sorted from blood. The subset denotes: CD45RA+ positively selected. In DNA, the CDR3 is TGTGCCAGCAGCTTAGGACAGGGAAGGGGTAGGGAGCTGTTTTTT. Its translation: CASSLGQGRGRELFF.